The 14 T cell receptor beta chains below all came from one sample that was sequenced in a study of PD-L1 blockade in urothelial cancer. Sequencing used immunoSEQ multiplex PCR; TCRdb keeps in-frame clones, though not all of them. Altogether some 45,000 clones are present, 80% being singletons, with the ten largest covering roughly 16%. Time point specified: pretreatment peripheral blood. The sequencing here drew on PBMCs, taken around atezolizumab (anti-PD-L1) treatment. These receptors were collected from a man aged 55 to 69 with urothelial cancer.

This rearrangement joins TRBV27 to TRBJ2-5, with a possible D match to TRBD2 (6 bases). The germline V gene encodes CDR1 MNHEY and CDR2 SMNVEV (reference sequence). The CDR3 has 14 residues. V was cut by 5 bases and J by 8 bases, with 18 bases left in between. The CDR3 region is CASSLGLDRGTQYF. DNA for the CDR3: TGTGCCAGCAGTCTGGGACTCGATCGTGGTACCCAGTACTTC.

The chain has TRBV10-3 and TRBJ2-7; 8 bases are shared with TRBD1. Germline V CDR1 and CDR2: ENHRY, SYGVKD. V gave up 3 bases and J gave up 7 bases; unmatched junction bases: 8. The CDR3 totals 14 residues. The CDR3 loop reads CAISDPGQGEEQYF. The CDR3 nucleotides read TGTGCCATCAGTGACCCTGGACAGGGCGAGGAGCAGTACTTC.

The chain recombines TRBV23-1 with TRBJ2-7; D might be TRBD2 (5 bases). TRBV23-1 is assigned to the ORF class and has an uncertain function. V was pared by 2 bases and J by 4 bases, with 9 bases between. CDR3 length equals 13 residues. The DNA for the CDR3 is TGCGCCAGCAGTCAACGGGAACGATACGAGCAGTACTTC. This gives the protein CASSQRERYEQYF.

V usage is TRBV6-5 and J usage is TRBJ2-1; 13 nucleotides line up with TRBD2. In germline, CDR1 is MNHEY, CDR2 SVGAGI. V lost 4 bases and J lost 8; bases outside the gene matches: 8. This CDR3 has 16 residues. The CDR3 bases are TGTGCCAGCAGTTCACTCGGACTAGCGGGAGCCCATGAGCAGTTCTTC. This gives the protein CASSSLGLAGAHEQFF.

The chain joins TRBV6-1 to TRBJ1-5, with D uncertain. In germline, CDR1 is MNHNS, CDR2 SASEGT. Deletions cut 6 bases from V and 2 bases from J, with 14 bases between. This CDR3 spans 15 amino acids. The DNA for the CDR3 is TGTGCCAGCAGGATGGACTTTGGAGGCAATCAGCCCCAGCATTTT. This sequence encodes CASRMDFGGNQPQHF.

This clone was detected a few times. The V gene is TRBV28, the J gene TRBJ2-1; a possible D gene is TRBD1 (6 bases). Germline assignment: CDR1 MDHEN and CDR2 SYDVKM. The ends were cut back, 6 bases at V and 1 base at J, with 16 bases in the middle. The CDR3 runs to 16 residues. DNA for the CDR3: TGTGCCAGCAGCTCCCACGGGGACATATCCTACAATGAGCAGTTCTTC. Encoded protein: CASSSHGDISYNEQFF. The complete variable domain, with remaining parts taken from reference TRBV28 and TRBJ2-1, reads DVKVTQSSRYLVKRTGEKVFLECVQDMDHENMFWYRQDPGLGLRLIYFSYDVKMKEKGDIPEGYSVSREKKERFSLILESASTNQTSMYLCASSSHGDISYNEQFFGPGTRLTVL.

The V call is TRBV5-4, the J call TRBJ2-3; TRBD1 might be the D (6 bases). Germline V lookup: CDR1 SGHNT, CDR2 YYREEE (reference sequence). Trimming removed 0 bases at V and 6 bases at J, with 8 bases between. The CDR3 runs to 13 residues. As DNA, the CDR3 is TGTGCCAGCAGCTTGGACAGGGCTGATACGCAGTATTTT. The encoded protein is CASSLDRADTQYF. Based on the CDR3 plus reference TRBV5-4 and TRBJ2-3, the full variable domain is ETGVTQSPTHLIKTRGQQVTLRCSSQSGHNTVSWYQQALGQGPQFIFQYYREEENGRGNFPPRFSGLQFPNYSSELNVNALELDDSALYLCASSLDRADTQYFGPGTRLTVL.

The chain uses TRBV5-4 and TRBJ2-7; weak D call: TRBD1 (5 bases). With 4 bases removed from V and 3 bases from J, the gap between germline ends came to 8 bases. This CDR3 comprises 12 residues. Germline-derived CDR1 and CDR2 are SGHNT and YYREEE (reference sequence). The CDR3 DNA follows: TGTGCCAGCAGCCACCAGGGCTACGAGCAGTACTTC. The encoded protein is CASSHQGYEQYF.

The genes are TRBV7-2 and TRBJ2-7; D is uncertain. V lost 4 bases to trimming and J lost 7 bases, with 8 bases between them. This CDR3 region has 11 residues. CDR1 and CDR2 from the germline V gene are SGHTA and FQGNSA. The CDR3 is CASSSPREQYF. The CDR3 DNA is TGTGCCAGCAGCTCTCCCCGGGAGCAGTACTTC.

This clone turned up a few times. The CDR3 DNA sequence: TGTGCCAGCAGCGTGAGTAGCGGGGGAGCAACTGGAAACACCATATATTTT. As protein: CASSVSSGGATGNTIYF. V and J are TRBV7-8 and TRBJ1-3, with a tentative D call TRBD1 (5 bases). The CDR3 has 17 residues. Germline CDR1 SGHVS, CDR2 FQNEAQ. V lost 5 bases and J lost 2, with 19 bases in between.

The chain couples TRBV27 to TRBJ2-1; a weak D match, TRBD1 (6 bases). Germline V gene lookup returns CDR1 MNHEY and CDR2 SMNVEV (reference sequence). Trimming removed 3 bases at V and 7 bases at J, with 10 bases between. The CDR3 has 13 amino acids. In nucleotides, the CDR3 is TGTGCCAGCAGTTTCTCTAGGGGGAATGAGCAGTTCTTC. Amino acids: CASSFSRGNEQFF.

The chain is built from TRBV7-2 and TRBJ2-1; no definite D call. Germline V gene sequence: CDR1 SGHTA, CDR2 FQGNSA. CDR3 length: 14 amino acids. Trimming took 2 bases from V and 5 from J, leaving 10 bases between them. The DNA for the CDR3 is TGTGCCAGCAGCTTATTCCGCCGGGACAATGAGCAGTTCTTC. Translation: CASSLFRRDNEQFF.

This CDR3 is CASSEGLVQETQYF. The DNA of the CDR3 is TGTGCCAGCTCTGAGGGACTCGTTCAAGAGACCCAGTACTTC. V usage is TRBV18 and J usage is TRBJ2-5, with D possibly being TRBD2 (6 bases). This CDR3 has 14 residues. Trimming left V 6 bases short and J 2 bases short, with 13 bases between. Germline V gene sequence: CDR1 KGHSH, CDR2 LQKENI.

This clone occurred once. The V call is TRBV10-2, the J call TRBJ2-2, with a possible D match to TRBD2 (5 bases). The germline CDR1 and CDR2 sequences are WSHSY and SAAADI. The CDR3 covers 14 residues. Trimming shortened V by 10 bases and J by 0 bases, and 12 bases separated the two germline ends. CDR3 coding DNA: TGCGCCACAAAGAGGGATACGAACACCGGGGAGCTGTTTTTT. Amino acid sequence: CATKRDTNTGELFF.